This T cell receptor (beta chain) was obtained from a study of T cell responses to AZD1222 COVID-19 vaccine. Only one count was recorded for this clone. Antigen specificity is unknown. General observations from the study: Donors were chiefly white British, with a greater number of females, and clonal diversity was perhaps underestimated.

Generated by immunoSEQ multiplex PCR, the TCRdb table keeps only in-frame clones and is missing some. Among some 120,000 clones listed, approximately 90% were seen once. Germline loops: CDR1 MDHEN, CDR2 SYDVKM. This CDR3 region has 13 residues. Between the trimmed V and J ends, which lost 6 bases and 3 bases, there was a span of 12 bases. Sample: peripheral blood, taken on day 0 of AZD1222 vaccination. The receptor's source is an adult in good health. The V and J genes are TRBV28 and TRBJ2-7; TRBD1 might be the D (5 bases). Here the CDR3 reads CASSTGSGYEQYF. CDR3 DNA: TGTGCCAGCAGCACAGGCTCGGGCTACGAGCAGTACTTC.